This entry describes one T cell receptor beta chain. This specimen comes from a study of blood T cell repertoires in COVID-19. Overall study: Some COVID-19 samples were acute and others convalescent; all came from the United States, Italy and Spain. PBMCs, B-cell-depleted T cells, or T cells provided the cDNA or gDNA that made up the material.

As originally analysed: By means of reference gene primer amplification, nucleated cell counts were estimated. Sequencing used immunoSEQ multiplex PCR; TCRdb keeps in-frame clones, though not all of them. The DNA was the basis for D and trimming; V, J and clone size are from that table. The data show roughly 150,000 clones, around nine tenths seen once. From germline, CDR1 is SGHAT and CDR2 FQNNGV. The CDR3 is made up of 13 amino acids. V was trimmed by 4 bases and J by 2 bases, leaving 6 bases between them. Source material: peripheral blood. The receptor comes from a woman in her 70s with acute or convalescent COVID-19. The V and J genes are TRBV11-2 and TRBJ2-4; tentative D call: TRBD1 (6 bases). The CDR3: CASSWGPKNIQYF. The CDR3 bases are TGTGCCAGCAGCTGGGGGCCCAAAAACATTCAGTACTTC.